This T cell receptor (beta chain) was captured in a study of blood T cell repertoires in COVID-19. Whole-study context: The United States, Italy and Spain supplied acute and convalescent COVID-19 samples.

V was pared by 5 bases and J by 1 base, with 7 bases of the junction left unmatched. This CDR3 is built from 15 residues. Germline V gene lookup returns CDR1 SNHLY and CDR2 FYNNEI. This table comes from immunoSEQ multiplex PCR, and its TCRdb copy is limited to in-frame clones, with some not included. The sample contains some 300,000 clones, around 88% of which appear only once. The source is a woman in her 30s who had recovered from COVID-19. The J gene is TRBJ1-1, the V gene TRBV2, with 7 bases aligning to TRBD1. The sequenced sample was peripheral blood. The CDR3 protein is CASSKGQLRNTEAFF. The CDR3 bases are TGTGCCAGCAGTAAGGGACAGCTAAGGAACACTGAAGCTTTCTTT.